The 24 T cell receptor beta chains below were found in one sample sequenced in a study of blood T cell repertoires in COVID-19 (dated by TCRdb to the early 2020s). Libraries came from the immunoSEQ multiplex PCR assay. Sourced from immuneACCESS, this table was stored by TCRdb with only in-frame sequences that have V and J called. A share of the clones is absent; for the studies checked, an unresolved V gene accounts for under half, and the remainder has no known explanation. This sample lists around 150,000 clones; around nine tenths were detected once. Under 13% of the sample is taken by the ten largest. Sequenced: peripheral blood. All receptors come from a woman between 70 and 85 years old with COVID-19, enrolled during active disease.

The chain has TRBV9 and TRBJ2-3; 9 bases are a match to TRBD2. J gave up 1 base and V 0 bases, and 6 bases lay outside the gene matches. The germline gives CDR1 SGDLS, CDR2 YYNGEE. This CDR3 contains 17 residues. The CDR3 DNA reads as TGTGCCAGCAGCGTAGGTGCTAGCGGGGACGGCACAGATACGCAGTATTTT. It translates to CASSVGASGDGTDTQYF.

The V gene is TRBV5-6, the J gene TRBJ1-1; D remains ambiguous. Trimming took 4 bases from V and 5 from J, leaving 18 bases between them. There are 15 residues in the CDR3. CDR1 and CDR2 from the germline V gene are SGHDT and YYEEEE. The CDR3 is CASSPISGLTTEAFF. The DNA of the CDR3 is TGTGCCAGCAGCCCCATATCGGGGTTAACGACTGAAGCTTTCTTT.

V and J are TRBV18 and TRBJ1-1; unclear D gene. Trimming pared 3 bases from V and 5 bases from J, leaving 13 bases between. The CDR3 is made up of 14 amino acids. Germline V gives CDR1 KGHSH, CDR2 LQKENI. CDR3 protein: CASSPFRMTTEAFF. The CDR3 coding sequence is TGTGCCAGCTCACCGTTCAGGATGACGACTGAAGCTTTCTTT.

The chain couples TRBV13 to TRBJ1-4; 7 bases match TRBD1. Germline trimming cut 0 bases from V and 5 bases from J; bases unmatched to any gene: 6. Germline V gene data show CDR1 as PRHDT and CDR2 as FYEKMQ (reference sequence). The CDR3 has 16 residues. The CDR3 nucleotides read TGTGCCAGCAGCTTAGGCAGACAGGGTGGCAATGAAAAACTGTTTTTT. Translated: CASSLGRQGGNEKLFF.

In nucleotides, the CDR3 is TGCGCCAGCAGCTTGGTAGTAGATAATTCACCCCTCCACTTT. Residues: CASSLVVDNSPLHF. The chain joins TRBV5-1 to TRBJ1-6; D unclear. Germline V gives CDR1 SGHRS, CDR2 YFSETQ. The CDR3 is made up of 14 amino acids. The V end lost 0 bases, the J end lost 5 bases, and 6 bases lay between the germline ends.

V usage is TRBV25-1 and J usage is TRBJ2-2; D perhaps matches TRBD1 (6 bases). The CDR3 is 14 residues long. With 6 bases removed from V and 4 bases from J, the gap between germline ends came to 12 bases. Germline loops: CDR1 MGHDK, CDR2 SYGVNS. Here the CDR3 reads CASRITGSTGELFF. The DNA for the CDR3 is TGTGCCAGCAGGATAACAGGGTCCACCGGGGAGCTGTTTTTT.

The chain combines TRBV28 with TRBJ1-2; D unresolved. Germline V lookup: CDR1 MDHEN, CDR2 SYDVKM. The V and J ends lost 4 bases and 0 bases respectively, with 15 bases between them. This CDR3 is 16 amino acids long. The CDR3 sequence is CASSSFSARANYGYTF. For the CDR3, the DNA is TGTGCCAGCAGTTCATTCTCTGCGAGGGCTAACTATGGCTACACCTTC.

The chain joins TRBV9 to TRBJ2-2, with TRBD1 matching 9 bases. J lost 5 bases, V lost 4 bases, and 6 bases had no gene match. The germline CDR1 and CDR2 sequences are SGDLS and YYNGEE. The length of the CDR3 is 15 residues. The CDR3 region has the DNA TGTGCCAGCAGCCCTATTGGGACAGGGACCGGGGAGCTGTTTTTT. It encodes CASSPIGTGTGELFF.

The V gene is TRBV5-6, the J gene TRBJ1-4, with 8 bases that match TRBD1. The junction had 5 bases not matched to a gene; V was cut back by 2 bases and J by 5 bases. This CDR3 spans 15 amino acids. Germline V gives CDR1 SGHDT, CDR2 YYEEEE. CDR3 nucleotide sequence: TGTGCCAGCAGCTTCTTACAGGGGGGCAATGAAAAACTGTTTTTT. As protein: CASSFLQGGNEKLFF.

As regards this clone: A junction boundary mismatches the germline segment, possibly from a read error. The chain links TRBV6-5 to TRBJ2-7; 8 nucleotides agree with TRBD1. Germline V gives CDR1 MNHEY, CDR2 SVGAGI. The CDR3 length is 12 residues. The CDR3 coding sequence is TGTGCCAGCAGTCTGACAGGGGCCGAGCGGTACTTC. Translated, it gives CASSLTGAERYF.

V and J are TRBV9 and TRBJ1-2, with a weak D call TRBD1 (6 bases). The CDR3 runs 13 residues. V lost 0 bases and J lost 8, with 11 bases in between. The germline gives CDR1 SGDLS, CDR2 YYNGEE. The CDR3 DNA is TGTGCCAGCAGCGTAGAGGCAGGGGAAGGCTACACCTTC. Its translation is CASSVEAGEGYTF.

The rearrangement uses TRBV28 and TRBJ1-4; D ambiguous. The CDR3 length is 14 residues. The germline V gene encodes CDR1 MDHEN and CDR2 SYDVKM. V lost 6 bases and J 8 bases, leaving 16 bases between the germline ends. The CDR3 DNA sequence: TGTGCCAGCAGGAGAATGGGGAGCGGCGAAAAACTGTTTTTT. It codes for CASRRMGSGEKLFF.

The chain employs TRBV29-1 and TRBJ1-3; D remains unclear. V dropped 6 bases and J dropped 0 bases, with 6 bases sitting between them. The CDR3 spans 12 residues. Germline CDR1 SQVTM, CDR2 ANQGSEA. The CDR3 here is CSVQDSGNTIYF. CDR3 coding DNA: TGCAGCGTCCAGGACTCTGGAAACACCATATATTTT.

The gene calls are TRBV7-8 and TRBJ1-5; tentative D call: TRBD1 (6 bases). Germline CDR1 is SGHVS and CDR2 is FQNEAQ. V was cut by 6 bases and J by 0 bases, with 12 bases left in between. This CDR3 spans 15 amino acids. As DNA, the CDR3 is TGTGCCAGCAGGTTCGGGACAAGTAGCAATCAGCCCCAGCATTTT. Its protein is CASRFGTSSNQPQHF.

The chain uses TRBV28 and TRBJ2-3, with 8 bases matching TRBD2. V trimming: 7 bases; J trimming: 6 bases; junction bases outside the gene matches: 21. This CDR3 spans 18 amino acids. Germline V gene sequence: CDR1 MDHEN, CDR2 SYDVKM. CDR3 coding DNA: TGTGCCAGCAACACCCCGGGGACTCGCGGGGGGCCGGAGGATACGCAGTATTTT. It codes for CASNTPGTRGGPEDTQYF.

The CDR3 region has the DNA TGCGCCAGCAGCTTTGAGCGGGGGATAAACACCGGGGAGCTGTTTTTT. This gives the protein CASSFERGINTGELFF. The chain employs TRBV5-1 and TRBJ2-2; 8 bases map to TRBD2. The CDR3 length is 16 residues. CDR1 is SGHRS and CDR2 is YFSETQ in the germline V gene. V dropped 2 bases and J dropped 2; count of bases not matched to a gene: 5.

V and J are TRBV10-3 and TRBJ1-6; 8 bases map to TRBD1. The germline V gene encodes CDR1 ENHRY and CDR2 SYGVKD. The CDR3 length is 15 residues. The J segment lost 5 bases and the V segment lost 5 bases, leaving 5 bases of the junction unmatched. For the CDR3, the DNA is TGTGCCATCAGTCCGGGACAGGCAAATAATTCACCCCTCCACTTT. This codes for CAISPGQANNSPLHF.

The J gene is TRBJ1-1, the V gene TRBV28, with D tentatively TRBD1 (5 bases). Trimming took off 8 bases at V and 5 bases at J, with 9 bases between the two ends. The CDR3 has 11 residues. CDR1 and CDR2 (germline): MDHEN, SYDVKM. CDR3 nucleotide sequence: TGTGCCAGCCCACGGGGGACTGAAGCTTTCTTT. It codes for CASPRGTEAFF. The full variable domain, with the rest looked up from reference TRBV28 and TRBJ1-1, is DVKVTQSSRYLVKRTGEKVFLECVQDMDHENMFWYRQDPGLGLRLIYFSYDVKMKEKGDIPEGYSVSREKKERFSLILESASTNQTSMYLCASPRGTEAFFGQGTRLTVV.

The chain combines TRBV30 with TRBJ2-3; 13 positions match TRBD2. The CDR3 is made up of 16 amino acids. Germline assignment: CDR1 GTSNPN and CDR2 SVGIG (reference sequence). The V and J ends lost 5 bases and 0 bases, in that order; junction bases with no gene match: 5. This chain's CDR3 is CAWSPGLAGSTDTQYF. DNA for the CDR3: TGTGCCTGGTCCCCGGGACTAGCGGGGAGCACAGATACGCAGTATTTT.

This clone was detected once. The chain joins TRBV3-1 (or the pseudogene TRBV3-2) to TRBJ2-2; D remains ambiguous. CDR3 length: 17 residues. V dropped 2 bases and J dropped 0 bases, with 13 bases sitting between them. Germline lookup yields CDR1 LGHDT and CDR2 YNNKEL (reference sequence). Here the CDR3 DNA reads TGTGCCAGCAGCCAACATGGTGACTCCTCGAACACCGGGGAGCTGTTTTTT. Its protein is CASSQHGDSSNTGELFF.

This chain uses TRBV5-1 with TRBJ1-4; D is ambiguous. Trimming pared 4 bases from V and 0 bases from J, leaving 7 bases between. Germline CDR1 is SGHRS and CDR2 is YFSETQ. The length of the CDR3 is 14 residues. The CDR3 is CASSRETTNEKLFF. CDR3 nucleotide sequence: TGCGCCAGCAGCCGAGAAACAACTAATGAAAAACTGTTTTTT. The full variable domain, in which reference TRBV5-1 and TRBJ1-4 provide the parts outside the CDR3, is KAGVTQTPRYLIKTRGQQVTLSCSPISGHRSVSWYQQTPGQGLQFLFEYFSETQRNKGNFPGRFSGRQFSNSRSEMNVSTLELGDSALYLCASSRETTNEKLFFGSGTQLSVL.

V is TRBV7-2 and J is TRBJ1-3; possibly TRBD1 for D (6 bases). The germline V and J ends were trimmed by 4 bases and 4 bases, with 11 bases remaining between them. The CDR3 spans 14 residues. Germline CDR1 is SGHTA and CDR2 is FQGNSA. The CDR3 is CASSYTGNGNTIYF. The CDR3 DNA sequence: TGTGCCAGCAGCTATACAGGGAACGGAAACACCATATATTTT.

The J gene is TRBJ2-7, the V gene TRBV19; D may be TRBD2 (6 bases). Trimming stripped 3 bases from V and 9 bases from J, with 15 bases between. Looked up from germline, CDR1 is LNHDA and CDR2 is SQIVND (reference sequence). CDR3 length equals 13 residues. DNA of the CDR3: TGTGCCAGTAGTATGAGTCGCGGGGACGGGCAGTACTTC. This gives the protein CASSMSRGDGQYF.

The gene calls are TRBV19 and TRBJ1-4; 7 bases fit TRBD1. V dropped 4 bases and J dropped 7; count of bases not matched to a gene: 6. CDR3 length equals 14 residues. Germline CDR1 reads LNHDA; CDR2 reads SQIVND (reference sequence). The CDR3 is CASSTGTALEKLFF. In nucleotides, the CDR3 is TGTGCCAGTAGTACCGGGACAGCTCTTGAAAAACTGTTTTTT.